The present T cell receptor beta chain was sequenced within a study of T cells in pancreatic ductal adenocarcinoma. Broader study findings: Mean clonality was around 0.11 in tumors and about 0.07 in blood, not significantly different. Tumor samples had fewer productive templates and roughly 7.7-fold fewer unique clonotypes than blood.

This clone was seen a handful of times. Its matching antigen is unknown. Only in-frame clones appear in the TCRdb table, and some are missing; sequencing was by immunoSEQ multiplex PCR. The sample includes about 9,400 clones, 60% to 80% of them seen just once. The V end lost 2 bases, the J end lost 0 bases, and 23 bases lay between the germline ends. The CDR3 extends over 20 amino acids. Germline CDR1 and CDR2: MRHNA and SNTAGT. No neoadjuvant therapy was given to the selected pancreatic ductal adenocarcinoma patients before their surgery. The receptor was derived from a human donor with pancreatic ductal adenocarcinoma. V and J are TRBV6-4 and TRBJ1-5, with a possible D match to TRBD1 (6 bases). The source material was pancreatic tumor tissue. The CDR3: CASSDGFSGQGMYSNQPQHF. The CDR3 region has the DNA TGTGCCAGCAGTGACGGTTTTTCGGGACAAGGAATGTATAGCAATCAGCCCCAGCATTTT.